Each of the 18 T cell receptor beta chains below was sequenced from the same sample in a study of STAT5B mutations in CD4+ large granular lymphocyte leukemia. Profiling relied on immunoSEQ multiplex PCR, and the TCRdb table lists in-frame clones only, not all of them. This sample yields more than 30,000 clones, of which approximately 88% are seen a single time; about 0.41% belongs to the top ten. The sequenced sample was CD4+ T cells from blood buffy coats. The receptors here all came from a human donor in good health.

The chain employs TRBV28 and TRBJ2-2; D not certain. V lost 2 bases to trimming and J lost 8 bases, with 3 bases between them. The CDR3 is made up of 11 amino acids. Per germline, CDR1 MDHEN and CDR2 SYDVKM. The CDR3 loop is CASSLRGELFF. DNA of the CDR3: TGTGCCAGCAGTTTAAGAGGGGAGCTGTTTTTT.

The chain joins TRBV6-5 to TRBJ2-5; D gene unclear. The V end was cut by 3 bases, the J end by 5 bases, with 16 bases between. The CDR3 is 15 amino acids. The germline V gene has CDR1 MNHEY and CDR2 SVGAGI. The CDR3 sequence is CASSYGFDIVETQYF. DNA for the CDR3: TGTGCCAGCAGTTATGGGTTCGATATCGTCGAGACCCAGTACTTC.

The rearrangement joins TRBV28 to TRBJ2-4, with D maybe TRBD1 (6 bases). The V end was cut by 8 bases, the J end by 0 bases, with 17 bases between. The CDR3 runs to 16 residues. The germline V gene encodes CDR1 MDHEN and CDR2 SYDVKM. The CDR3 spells CASSPGTFLAKNIQYF. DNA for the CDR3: TGTGCCAGCTCGCCAGGGACATTCCTAGCCAAAAACATTCAGTACTTC.

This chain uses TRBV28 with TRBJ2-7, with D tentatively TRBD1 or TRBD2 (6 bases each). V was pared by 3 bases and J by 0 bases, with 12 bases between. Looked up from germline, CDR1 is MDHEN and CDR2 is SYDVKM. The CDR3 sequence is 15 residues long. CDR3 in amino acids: CASSFWGAASYEQYF. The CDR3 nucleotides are TGTGCCAGCAGTTTCTGGGGGGCGGCCTCCTACGAGCAGTACTTC.

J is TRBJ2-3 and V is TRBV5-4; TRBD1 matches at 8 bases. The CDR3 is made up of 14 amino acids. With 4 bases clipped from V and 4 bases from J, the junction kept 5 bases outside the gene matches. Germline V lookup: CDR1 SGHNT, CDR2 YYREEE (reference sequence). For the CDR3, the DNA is TGTGCCAGCAGCCCAAAGGACAGGGCAGATACGCAGTATTTT. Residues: CASSPKDRADTQYF.

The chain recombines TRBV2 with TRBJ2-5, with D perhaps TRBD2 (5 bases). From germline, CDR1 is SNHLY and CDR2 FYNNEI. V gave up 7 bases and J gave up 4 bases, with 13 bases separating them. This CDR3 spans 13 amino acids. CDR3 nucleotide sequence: TGTGCCAGCAATTCGGGGTTACGAGAGACCCAGTACTTC. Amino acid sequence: CASNSGLRETQYF.

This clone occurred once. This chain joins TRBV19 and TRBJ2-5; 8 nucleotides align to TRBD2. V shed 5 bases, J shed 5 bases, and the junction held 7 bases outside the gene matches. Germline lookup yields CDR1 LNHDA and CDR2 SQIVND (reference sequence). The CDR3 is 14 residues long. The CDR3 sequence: CASSAPGGRETQYF. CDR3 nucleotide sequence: TGTGCCAGTAGTGCACCCGGCGGGAGGGAGACCCAGTACTTC. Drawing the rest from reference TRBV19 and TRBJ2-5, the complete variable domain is DGGITQSPKYLFRKEGQNVTLSCEQNLNHDAMYWYRQDPGQGLRLIYYSQIVNDFQKGDIAEGYSVSREKKESFPLTVTSAQKNPTAFYLCASSAPGGRETQYFGPGTRLLVL.

The CDR3 DNA follows: TGTGCCAGTAGTCTCTCCGGGGGGAACACTGAAGCTTTCTTT. Amino acid sequence: CASSLSGGNTEAFF. V is TRBV19 and J is TRBJ1-1; tentatively, D is TRBD1 (5 bases). Germline values: CDR1 LNHDA, CDR2 SQIVND (reference sequence). This CDR3 spans 14 amino acids. V gave up 5 bases and J gave up 1 base, with 11 bases separating them.

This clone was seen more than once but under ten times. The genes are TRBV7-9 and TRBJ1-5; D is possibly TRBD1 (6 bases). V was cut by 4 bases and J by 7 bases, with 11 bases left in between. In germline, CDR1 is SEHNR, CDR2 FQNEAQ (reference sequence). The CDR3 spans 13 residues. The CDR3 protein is CASSWTEGQPQHF. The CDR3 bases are TGTGCCAGCAGCTGGACAGAAGGACAGCCCCAGCATTTT.

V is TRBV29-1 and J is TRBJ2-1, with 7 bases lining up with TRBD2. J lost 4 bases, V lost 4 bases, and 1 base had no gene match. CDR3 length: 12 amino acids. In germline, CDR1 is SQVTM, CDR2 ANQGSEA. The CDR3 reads CSVGGGYNEQFF. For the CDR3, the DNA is TGCAGCGTTGGGGGGGGTTACAATGAGCAGTTCTTC.

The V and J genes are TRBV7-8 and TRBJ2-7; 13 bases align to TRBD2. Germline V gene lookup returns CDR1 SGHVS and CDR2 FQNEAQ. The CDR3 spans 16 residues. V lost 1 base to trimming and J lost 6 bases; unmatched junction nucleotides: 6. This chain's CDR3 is CASSLVGLAGVGEQYF. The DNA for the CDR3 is TGTGCCAGCAGCTTAGTCGGACTAGCGGGAGTGGGCGAGCAGTACTTC.

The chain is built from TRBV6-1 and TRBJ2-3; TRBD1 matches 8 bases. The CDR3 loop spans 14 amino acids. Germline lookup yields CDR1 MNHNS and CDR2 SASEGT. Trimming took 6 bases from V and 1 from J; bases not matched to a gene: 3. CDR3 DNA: TGTGCCAGCAGGGCGACAGGGGGCACAGATACGCAGTATTTT. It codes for CASRATGGTDTQYF.

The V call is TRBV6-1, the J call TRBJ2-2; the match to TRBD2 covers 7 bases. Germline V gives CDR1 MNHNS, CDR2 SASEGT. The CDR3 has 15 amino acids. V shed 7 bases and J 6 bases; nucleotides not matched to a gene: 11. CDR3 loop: CASMSRTRNAGELFF. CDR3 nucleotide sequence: TGTGCCAGCATGTCCCGGACTAGAAATGCCGGGGAGCTGTTTTTT.

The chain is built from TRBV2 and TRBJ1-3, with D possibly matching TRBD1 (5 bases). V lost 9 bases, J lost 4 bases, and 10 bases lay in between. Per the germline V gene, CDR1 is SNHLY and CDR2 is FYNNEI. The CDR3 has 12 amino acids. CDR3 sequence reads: CARGQGGNTIYF. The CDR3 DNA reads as TGTGCCAGGGGGCAGGGAGGAAACACCATATATTTT.

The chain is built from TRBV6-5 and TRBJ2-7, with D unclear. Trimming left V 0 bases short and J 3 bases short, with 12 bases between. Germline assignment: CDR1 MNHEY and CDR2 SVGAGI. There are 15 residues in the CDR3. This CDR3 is CASSYSKGLIYEQYF. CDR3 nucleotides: TGTGCCAGCAGTTACTCCAAGGGTCTTATCTACGAGCAGTACTTC.

The CDR3 is CATTLGRTLNTEAFF. The CDR3 DNA follows: TGTGCCACCACCCTAGGACGGACGCTCAACACTGAAGCTTTCTTT. The chain couples TRBV15 to TRBJ1-1, with D unresolved. V lost 7 bases and J lost 2, with 17 bases in between. Per the germline V gene, CDR1 is LNHNV and CDR2 is YYDKDF (reference sequence). The CDR3 runs to 15 residues.

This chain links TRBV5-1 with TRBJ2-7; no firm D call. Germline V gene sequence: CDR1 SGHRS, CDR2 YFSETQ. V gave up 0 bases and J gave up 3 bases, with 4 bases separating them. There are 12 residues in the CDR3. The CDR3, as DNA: TGCGCCAGCAGCTTGGGCAACTACGAGCAGTACTTC. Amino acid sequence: CASSLGNYEQYF.

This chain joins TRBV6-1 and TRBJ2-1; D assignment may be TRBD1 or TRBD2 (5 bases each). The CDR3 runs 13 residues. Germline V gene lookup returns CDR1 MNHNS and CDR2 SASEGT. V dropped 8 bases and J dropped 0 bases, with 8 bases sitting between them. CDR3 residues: CASGTSSYNEQFF. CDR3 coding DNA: TGTGCCAGCGGGACGAGCTCCTACAATGAGCAGTTCTTC.